These 10 T cell receptor beta chains came from one sample sequenced in a study of spatial heterogeneity in lung cancer. Their cognate antigens are unknown. Overall study results and limits: It was found that expanded intratumoral alpha and beta TCR counts tracked tumor mutation counts.

A single record per CDR3 protein comes from TCRdb applying MiXCR to the 5' RACE reads. The sample has under 11,000 distinct CDR3 sequences, around 11% seen once. Time point here: sample taken at primary tumor resection. Here the sequenced sample was lung tumor tissue, taken at surgery. These receptors came from a female donor with early-stage non-small cell lung cancer.

This clonotype is termed medium-sized. This sequence joins TRBV9 and TRBJ2-7; 9 positions match TRBD1. Germline CDR1 and CDR2: SGDLS and YYNGEE. V lost 3 bases to trimming and J lost 1 base; unmatched junction nucleotides: 2. This CDR3 has 14 amino acids. The CDR3 DNA reads as TGTGCCAGCAGCGGGGACAGGGAATCCTACGAGCAGTACTTC. This sequence encodes CASSGDRESYEQYF.

This clonotype is medium-sized within its sample. The V call is TRBV4-1, the J call TRBJ2-1, with 9 bases that match TRBD1. J lost 14 bases, V lost 0 bases, and 5 bases had no gene match. Germline V gene data show CDR1 as MGHRA and CDR2 as YSYEKL. The CDR3 is 13 residues long. CDR3 sequence: CASSQESGTGKFF. In DNA, the CDR3 is TGCGCCAGCAGCCAAGAGTCGGGGACAGGGAAGTTCTTC.

This clonotype is medium-sized in the sample. The chain joins TRBV7-2 to TRBJ2-3; a possible D gene is TRBD1 (6 bases). Trimming removed 5 bases at V and 4 bases at J, with 10 bases between. The CDR3 spans 13 residues. In germline, CDR1 is SGHTA, CDR2 FQGNSA. The CDR3 here is CASSPQGPDTQYF. As DNA, the CDR3 is TGTGCCAGCAGCCCACAGGGACCAGATACGCAGTATTTT.

By share of the sample, this clonotype is medium-sized. The gene calls are TRBV24-1 and TRBJ2-7; tentatively, D is TRBD1 (5 bases). CDR1 and CDR2 (germline): KGHDR, SFDVKD. With 3 bases removed from V and 3 bases from J, the gap between germline ends came to 11 bases. CDR3 length: 14 residues. DNA for the CDR3: TGTGCCACCAGTGATGAGGCAGACAGCTACGAGCAGTACTTC. This sequence encodes CATSDEADSYEQYF.

This clonotype has more than one count but fewer than ten. The gene calls are TRBV4-2 and TRBJ2-2; the match to TRBD2 covers 9 bases. The CDR3 spans 20 residues. After removal of 2 bases from V and 0 bases from J, the junction contained 13 bases not matched to a gene. CDR1 LGHNA and CDR2 YNFKEQ come from the germline V gene. CDR3 protein: CASSQRIGSGRDANTGELFF. CDR3 nucleotides: TGTGCCAGCAGCCAAAGGATCGGTAGCGGGAGAGACGCGAACACCGGGGAGCTGTTTTTT.

In its sample, this clonotype is medium-sized. V gene TRBV4-1 combines with J gene TRBJ2-3; TRBD2 matches 7 bases. Per germline, CDR1 MGHRA and CDR2 YSYEKL. V shed 3 bases, J shed 3 bases, and the junction held 3 bases outside the gene matches. This CDR3 is 14 amino acids long. CDR3 in amino acids: CASSQGLSTDTQYF. DNA of the CDR3: TGCGCCAGCAGCCAGGGACTATCGACAGATACGCAGTATTTT.

This clonotype was seen ten or more times. J is TRBJ2-3 and V is TRBV29-1; 8 bases fit TRBD1. This CDR3 comprises 12 residues. Germline assignment: CDR1 SQVTM and CDR2 ANQGSEA. With V trimmed by 7 bases and J by 5 bases, 5 bases remained unmatched. As DNA, the CDR3 is TGCAGCGCGGGACAGGCGAGAGATACGCAGTATTTT. Protein product: CSAGQARDTQYF.

This clonotype showed up many times. The J gene is TRBJ1-1, the V gene TRBV6-5; D gene unclear. The CDR3 runs to 12 residues. The V gene lost 4 bases and the J gene lost 4 bases, with 7 bases spanning the gap. Per germline, CDR1 MNHEY and CDR2 SVGAGI. The CDR3 DNA is TGTGCCAGCAGTTGGCGGGGCACTGAAGCTTTCTTT. Translated: CASSWRGTEAFF.

This clonotype has only a few counts. The chain is built from TRBV14 and TRBJ2-5; D possibly uses TRBD1 or TRBD2 (6 bases each). V was trimmed by 2 bases and J by 5 bases, leaving 18 bases between them. Germline loops: CDR1 SGHDN, CDR2 FVKESK. CDR3 length: 16 residues. CDR3 nucleotides: TGTGCCAGCAGCCAAAGGGGGACTTCCGTCCGTGAGACCCAGTACTTC. The encoded protein is CASSQRGTSVRETQYF.

About this clonotype: Given a much more abundant clone one base away, this may be a read error. V gene TRBV2 combines with J gene TRBJ2-3, with TRBD1 matching 7 bases. This CDR3 comprises 14 residues. Per the germline V gene, CDR1 is SNHLY and CDR2 is FYNNEI. Losses at the gene ends were 6 bases for V and 8 bases for J; bases not matched to a gene: 11. The CDR3: CASRPGQLAGTQYF. Written as DNA, the CDR3 is TGTGCCAGCAGGCCGGGACAGCTAGCCGGTACGCAGTATTTT.